Given below is one T cell receptor (beta chain) in context. The CDR3 consists of 13 residues. CDR1 and CDR2 (germline): MGHDK, SYGVNS. Trimming removed 6 bases from V and 2 bases from J, with 11 bases in between. Use of 60 Vbeta and 13 Jbeta primers characterized the PCR. Method: immunoSEQ multiplex PCR; TCRdb's copy keeps in-frame clones and lacks some. The repertoire consists of about 180,000 clones, with less than 90% occurring once and the leading ten covering 0.35% to 0.4%. The data belong to a study of cytomegalovirus exposure and HLA in healthy donors. Material: PBMCs. This chain connects TRBV25-1 to TRBJ2-7, with a weak D call TRBD1 (5 bases). This TCR was sampled from a boy between 2 and 15 years old in good health and CMV-seronegative. DNA of the CDR3: TGTGCCAGCAGCTGGGGCCAGACCTACGAGCAGTACTTC. The encoded protein is CASSWGQTYEQYF.